This TCR beta chain was sequenced for a study of OX40 agonist ivuxolimab in advanced cancers. About the study: Patients receiving dose escalation had hepatocellular carcinoma, melanoma, renal cell or head and neck cancer. Those enrolled were roughly 80% male, with a mean age of 60 years and ages from roughly 20 to 90. Study results and limitations: Partly responding patients at 0.1-3.0 mg/kg showed some of the smallest clonal expansion. The mean number of expanded clones was higher in CD8+ T cells than in CD4+.

In regard to this clone: What it recognizes is unknown.

The data were produced by immunoSEQ multiplex PCR, yet TCRdb's version contains in-frame clones alone and is incomplete. Of about 60,000 clones in the sample, more than 75% were seen once. The germline V and J ends were trimmed by 0 bases and 4 bases, with 15 bases remaining between them. Looked up from germline, CDR1 is LNHDA and CDR2 is SQIVND (reference sequence). The CDR3 contains 16 residues. The rearrangement joins TRBV19 to TRBJ1-2, with D perhaps TRBD1 (5 bases). The TCR sequence derives from an adult with an advanced solid tumor such as melanoma, head and neck, liver or kidney cancer. Sequenced here: CD4+ or CD8+ T cells sorted from blood, sampled in a trial of the OX40 agonist ivuxolimab. CDR3: CASSIDRGRDAYGYTF. Written as DNA, the CDR3 is TGTGCCAGTAGTATAGACCGTGGCAGGGACGCCTATGGCTACACCTTC.